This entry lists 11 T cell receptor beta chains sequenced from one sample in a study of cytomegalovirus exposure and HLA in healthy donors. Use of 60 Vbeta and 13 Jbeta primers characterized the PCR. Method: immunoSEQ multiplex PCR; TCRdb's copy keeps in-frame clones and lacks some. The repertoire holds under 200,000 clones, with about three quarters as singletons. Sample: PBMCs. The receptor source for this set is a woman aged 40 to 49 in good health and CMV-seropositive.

CDR3 sequence: CASSTRTGDLEAFF. As DNA, the CDR3 is TGTGCCAGCAGTACCCGGACAGGGGATTTGGAAGCTTTCTTT. The chain uses TRBV6-5 and TRBJ1-1; TRBD1 aligns across 9 bases. Germline lookup yields CDR1 MNHEY and CDR2 SVGAGI. The CDR3 is 14 amino acids. V was pared by 5 bases and J by 8 bases, with 9 bases of the junction left unmatched.

DNA of the CDR3: TGTGCCAGCAGCTTCGGACAGGGGGGCACTGAAGCTTTCTTT. This codes for CASSFGQGGTEAFF. The chain links TRBV5-6 to TRBJ1-1, with TRBD1 matching 10 bases. V lost 2 bases to trimming and J lost 4 bases; unmatched junction nucleotides: 2. In germline, CDR1 is SGHDT, CDR2 YYEEEE. This CDR3 contains 14 residues. The full variable domain, in which reference TRBV5-6 and TRBJ1-1 provide the parts outside the CDR3, is DAGVTQSPTHLIKTRGQQVTLRCSPKSGHDTVSWYQQALGQGPQFIFQYYEEEERQRGNFPDRFSGHQFPNYSSELNVNALLLGDSALYLCASSFGQGGTEAFFGQGTRLTVV.

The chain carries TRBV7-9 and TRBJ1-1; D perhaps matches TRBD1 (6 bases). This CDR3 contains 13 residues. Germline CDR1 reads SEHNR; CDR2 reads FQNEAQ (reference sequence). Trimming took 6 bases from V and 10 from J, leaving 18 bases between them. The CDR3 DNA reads TGTGCCAGCAGTAACAGCGGGGGCGTTTTAGCTTTCTTT. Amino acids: CASSNSGGVLAFF.

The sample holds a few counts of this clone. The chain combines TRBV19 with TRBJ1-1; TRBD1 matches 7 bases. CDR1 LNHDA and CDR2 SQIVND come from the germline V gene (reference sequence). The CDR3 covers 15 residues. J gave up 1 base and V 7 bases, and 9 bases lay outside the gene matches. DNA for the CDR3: TGTGCCAGTAACCGGGACAGTCAGACGAACACTGAAGCTTTCTTT. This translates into CASNRDSQTNTEAFF.

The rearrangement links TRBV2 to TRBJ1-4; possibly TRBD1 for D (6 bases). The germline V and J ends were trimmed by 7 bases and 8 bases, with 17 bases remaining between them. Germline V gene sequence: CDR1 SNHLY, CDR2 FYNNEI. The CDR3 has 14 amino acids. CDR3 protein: CASNQQGVGEKLFF. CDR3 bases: TGTGCCAGCAATCAACAGGGTGTTGGGGAAAAACTGTTTTTT.

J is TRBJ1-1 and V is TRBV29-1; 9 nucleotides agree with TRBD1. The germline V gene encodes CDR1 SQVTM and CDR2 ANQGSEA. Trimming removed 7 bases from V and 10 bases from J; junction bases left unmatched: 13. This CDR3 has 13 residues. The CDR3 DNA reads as TGCAGCGCTAGCCGGGACAGGGCTAGCGGAGCTTTCTTT. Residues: CSASRDRASGAFF.

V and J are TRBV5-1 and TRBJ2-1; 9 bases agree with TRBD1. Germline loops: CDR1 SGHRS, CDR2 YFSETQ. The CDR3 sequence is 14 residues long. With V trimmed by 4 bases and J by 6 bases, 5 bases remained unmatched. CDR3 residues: CASSEQGAVNEQFF. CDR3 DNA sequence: TGCGCCAGCAGCGAACAGGGGGCCGTCAATGAGCAGTTCTTC.

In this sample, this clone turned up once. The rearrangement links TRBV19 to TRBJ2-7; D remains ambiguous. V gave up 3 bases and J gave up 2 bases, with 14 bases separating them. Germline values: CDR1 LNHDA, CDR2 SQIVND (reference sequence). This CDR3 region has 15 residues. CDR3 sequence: CASSMNPFPTYEQYF. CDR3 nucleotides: TGTGCCAGTAGTATGAACCCCTTCCCTACCTACGAGCAGTACTTC.

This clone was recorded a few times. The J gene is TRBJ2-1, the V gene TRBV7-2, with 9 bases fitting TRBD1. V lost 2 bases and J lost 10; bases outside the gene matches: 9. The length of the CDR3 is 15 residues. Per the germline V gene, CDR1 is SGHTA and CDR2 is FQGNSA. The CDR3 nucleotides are TGTGCCAGCAGCTTACGGGGGACAGGGTCGAGAGAGCAGTTCTTC. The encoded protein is CASSLRGTGSREQFF.

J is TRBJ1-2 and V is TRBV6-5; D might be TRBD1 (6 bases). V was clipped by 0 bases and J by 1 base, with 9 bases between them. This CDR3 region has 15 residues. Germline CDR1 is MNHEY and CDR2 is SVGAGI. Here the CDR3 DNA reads TGTGCCAGCAGTTACTCTCAGGGGCTTAACTATGGCTACACCTTC. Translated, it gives CASSYSQGLNYGYTF.

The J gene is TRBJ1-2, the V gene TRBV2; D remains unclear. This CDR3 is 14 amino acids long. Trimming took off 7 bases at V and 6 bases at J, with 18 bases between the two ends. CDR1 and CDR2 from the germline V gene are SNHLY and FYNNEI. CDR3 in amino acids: CASISSGWKDGYTF. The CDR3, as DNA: TGTGCCAGCATTTCGAGCGGGTGGAAGGATGGCTACACCTTC.